This T cell receptor beta chain was sequenced for a study of cytomegalovirus exposure and HLA in healthy donors. The PCR ran on 60 Vbeta and 13 Jbeta primers. Generated by immunoSEQ multiplex PCR, the TCRdb table keeps only in-frame clones and is missing some. The top ten clones hold 2% to 2.5% of a sample with about 170,000 clones, 75% to 90% of them seen once. In the case of this clone: A junction boundary mismatches the germline segment, possibly from a read error.

Germline CDR1 reads MGHRA; CDR2 reads YSYEKL. The CDR3 is 16 residues long. The chain links TRBV4-1 to TRBJ1-5; 8 nucleotides line up with TRBD1. The sample consisted of PBMCs. This sequence originates from a male donor in good health and CMV-seronegative. The CDR3 is CAGSQVGGQGDQPQHF. In DNA, the CDR3 is TGCGCCGGCAGCCAAGTAGGTGGACAGGGAGATCAGCCCCAGCATTTT.